The present T cell receptor beta chain was sequenced within a study of T cells after yellow fever vaccination. CDR1 MNHNS and CDR2 SASEGT come from the germline V gene. V lost 8 bases and J 7 bases, leaving 7 bases between the germline ends. This CDR3 comprises 10 residues. Study results and caveats: Though it reached lower strength, the secondary response hit its peak faster, day 5 versus 15.

UMIs were added to TCR cDNA along with a universal primer site when it was made by 5'RACE template switching. TCRdb re-analysed the 5' RACE reads in MiXCR, keeping a single row per CDR3 protein. The sample contains approximately 300,000 distinct CDR3 sequences, roughly 10% of which appear only once. Of note for this clonotype: Its antigen is unknown.

This specimen consisted of CD4+ T cells sorted from PBMCs, obtained 45 days after the yellow fever booster vaccination. The sequence was obtained from a man younger than 30 who received the YFV17D yellow fever vaccine. This rearrangement joins TRBV6-1 to TRBJ2-3; D perhaps matches TRBD2 (5 bases). The DNA of the CDR3 is TGTGCCAGCCGGGGATATACGCAGTATTTT. It is translated as CASRGYTQYF.